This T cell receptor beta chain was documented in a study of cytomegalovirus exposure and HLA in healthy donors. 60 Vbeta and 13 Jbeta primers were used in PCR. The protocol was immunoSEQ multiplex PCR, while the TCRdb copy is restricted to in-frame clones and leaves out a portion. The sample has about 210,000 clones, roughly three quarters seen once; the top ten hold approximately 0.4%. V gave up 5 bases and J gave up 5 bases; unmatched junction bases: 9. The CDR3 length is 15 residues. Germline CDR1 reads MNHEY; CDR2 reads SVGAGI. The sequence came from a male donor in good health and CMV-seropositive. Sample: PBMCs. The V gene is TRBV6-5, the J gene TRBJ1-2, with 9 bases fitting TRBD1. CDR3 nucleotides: TGTGCCAGCAGTCGGGGAGACAGGGGGAATTATGGCTACACCTTC. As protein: CASSRGDRGNYGYTF.